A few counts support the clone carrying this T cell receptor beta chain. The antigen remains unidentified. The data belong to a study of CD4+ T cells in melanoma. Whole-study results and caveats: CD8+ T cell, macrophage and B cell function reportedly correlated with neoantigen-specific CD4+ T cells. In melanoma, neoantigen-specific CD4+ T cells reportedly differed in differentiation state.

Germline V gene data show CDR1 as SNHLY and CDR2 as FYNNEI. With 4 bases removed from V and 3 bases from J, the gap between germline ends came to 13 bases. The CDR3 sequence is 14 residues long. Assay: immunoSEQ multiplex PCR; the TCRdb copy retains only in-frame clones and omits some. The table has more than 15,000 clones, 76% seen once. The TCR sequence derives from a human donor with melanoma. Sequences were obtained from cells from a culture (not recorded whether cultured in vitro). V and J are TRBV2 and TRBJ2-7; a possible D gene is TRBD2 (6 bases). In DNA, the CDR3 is TGTGCCAGCAGTGCAACGGGACTCGGCTACGAGCAGTACTTC. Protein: CASSATGLGYEQYF.